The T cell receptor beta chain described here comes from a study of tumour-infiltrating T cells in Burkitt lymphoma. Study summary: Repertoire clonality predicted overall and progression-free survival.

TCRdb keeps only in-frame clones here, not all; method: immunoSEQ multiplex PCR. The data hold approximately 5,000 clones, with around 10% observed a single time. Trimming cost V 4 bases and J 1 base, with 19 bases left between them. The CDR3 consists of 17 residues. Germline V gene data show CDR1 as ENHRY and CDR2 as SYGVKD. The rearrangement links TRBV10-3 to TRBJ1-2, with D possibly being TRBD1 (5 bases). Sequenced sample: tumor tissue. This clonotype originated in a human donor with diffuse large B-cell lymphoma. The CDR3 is CAISARVSGHLNYGYTF. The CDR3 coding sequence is TGTGCCATCAGTGCCCGGGTATCGGGGCACCTTAACTATGGCTACACCTTC.